This TCR beta chain came from a study of T-cell reconstitution after alpha-beta-depleted transplantation in children. A library of TCRbeta sequences, prepared with unique molecular identifiers, was generated. In TCRdb, the PCR reads were re-called with MiXCR into one record per CDR3 protein. The data hold roughly 590,000 distinct CDR3 sequences, with around 16% observed a single time. This clonotype was seen only a few times. Trimming removed 4 bases at V and 5 bases at J, with 9 bases between. CDR3 size: 13 residues. Germline V gives CDR1 SEHNR, CDR2 FQNEAQ (reference sequence). The starting material was PBMCs from the stem cell graft donor, obtained from the stem cell graft. The chain uses TRBV7-9 and TRBJ1-5; tentatively, D is TRBD1 (6 bases). This receptor was obtained from a human donor who donated a stem cell graft to a child with acute myeloid leukemia. The CDR3 DNA follows: TGTGCCAGCAGCTCGGACAGATATCAGCCCCAGCATTTT. Its protein product is CASSSDRYQPQHF.